This entry describes one T cell receptor beta chain. Its antigen is not identified. This record belongs to a study of OX40 agonist ivuxolimab in advanced cancers. Across the whole study: Mean age approximately 61 years, range roughly 20 to 85; just over 80% male. Under the entry rules, prior anti-PD-1, anti-PD-L1 or anti-CTLA-4 therapy was allowed, and roughly 39% had some. Findings and caveats of the study: Among the least clonally expanded were partial responders at 0.1-3.0 mg/kg.

Germline CDR1 is LNHDA and CDR2 is SQIVND (reference sequence). The V gene lost 0 bases and the J gene lost 5 bases, with 10 bases spanning the gap. This CDR3 is built from 14 residues. The repertoire was sequenced with immunoSEQ multiplex PCR; TCRdb's copy has only in-frame clones and lacks some. The sample lists about 63,000 clones; 75% to 90% were seen once. The source of this sequence is an adult with an advanced solid tumor such as melanoma, head and neck, liver or kidney cancer. V and J are TRBV19 and TRBJ1-1, with D possibly being TRBD1 (6 bases). The input for sequencing was CD4+ or CD8+ T cells sorted from blood, taken in a trial of the OX40 agonist ivuxolimab. The CDR3, as DNA: TGTGCCAGTAGTATAGAACAGGGCGGGACTGAAGCTTTCTTT. It specifies CASSIEQGGTEAFF.